This T cell receptor beta chain was found in a study of blood T cell dynamics during melanoma immunotherapy. This clone came up once. Time point noted: pre-treatment baseline. Assay used: immunoSEQ multiplex PCR; TCRdb lists only in-frame clones, some missing. This table holds about 12,000 clones, just under 90% found once. From germline, CDR1 is MNHEY and CDR2 SVGAGI. V was pared by 4 bases and J by 1 base, with 8 bases between. The CDR3 length is 13 residues. This clonotype was sampled from a human donor with melanoma. The V gene is TRBV6-5, the J gene TRBJ2-7, with D unresolved. The sequencing here drew on blood, taken from a patient treated with checkpoint blockade. Here the CDR3 DNA reads TGTGCCAGCAGTTCGGGCAGGTCCTACGAGCAGTACTTC. Protein sequence: CASSSGRSYEQYF.